This T cell receptor (beta chain) comes out of a study of T cells in localized non-small cell lung cancer. The study's findings and limits: Sequencing, confined to only one tumor region, leaves heterogeneity possible.

As regards this clone: Its antigen is currently unknown.

TCRdb's copy holds only in-frame clones and misses some; the assay was immunoSEQ multiplex PCR. Of under 2,000 clones detected, 20% to 30% appear once; the ten largest clones hold approximately 10%. The CDR3 has 15 residues. With 0 bases removed from V and 0 bases from J, the gap between germline ends came to 9 bases. CDR1 is SGDLS and CDR2 is YYNGEE in the germline V gene. This receptor was taken from a woman aged 35-75 years with stage III lung adenocarcinoma. The chain has TRBV9 and TRBJ1-1; perhaps TRBD1 as D (5 bases). Here the sequenced sample was lung tumor tissue, taken before any cancer treatment. The CDR3 sequence is CASSVEGALNTEAFF. The CDR3 region has the DNA TGTGCCAGCAGCGTAGAAGGGGCCCTGAACACTGAAGCTTTCTTT.